Here is one TCR beta chain with its context. Germline CDR1 and CDR2: ENHRY and SYGVKD. This CDR3 spans 11 amino acids. V was cut by 10 bases and J by 7 bases, with 13 bases left in between. Negatively enriched CD4+ T cells were divided by CD45RA into naive and memory. The source of the sample is a study of shared clonotypes between healthy human individuals. Assay used: immunoSEQ multiplex PCR; TCRdb lists only in-frame clones, some missing. The table records 650,000 to 750,000 clones, 72% of them present only once. Sequencing was done on a sample of memory CD4+ T cells sorted from blood. The subset: CD45RA-negative fraction. The chain links TRBV10-3 to TRBJ1-1, with D possibly TRBD1 on 6 matching bases. The source of this sequence is a woman in her 30s in good health. CDR3 coding DNA: TGTGCCACGGGTGGACAGATTGAAGCTTTCTTT. Protein product: CATGGQIEAFF.